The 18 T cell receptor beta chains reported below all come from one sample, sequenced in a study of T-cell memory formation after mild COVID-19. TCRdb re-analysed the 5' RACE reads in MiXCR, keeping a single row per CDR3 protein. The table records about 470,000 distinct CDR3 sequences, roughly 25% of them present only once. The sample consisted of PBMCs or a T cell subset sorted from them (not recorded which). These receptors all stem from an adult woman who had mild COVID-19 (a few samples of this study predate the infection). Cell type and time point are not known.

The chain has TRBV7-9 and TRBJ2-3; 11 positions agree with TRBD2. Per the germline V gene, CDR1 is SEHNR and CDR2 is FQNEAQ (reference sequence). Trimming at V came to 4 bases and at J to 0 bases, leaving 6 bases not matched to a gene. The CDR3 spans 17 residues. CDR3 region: CASSSPRLAGSTDTQYF. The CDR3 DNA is TGTGCCAGCAGCTCCCCTCGACTAGCGGGAAGCACAGATACGCAGTATTTT.

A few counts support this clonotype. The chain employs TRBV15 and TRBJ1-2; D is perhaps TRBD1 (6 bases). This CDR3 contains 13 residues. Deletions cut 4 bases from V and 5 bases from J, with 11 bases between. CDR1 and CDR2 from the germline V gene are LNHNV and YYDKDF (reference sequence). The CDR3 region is CATSTDSRYGYTF. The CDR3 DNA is TGTGCCACCAGCACGGACAGTCGGTATGGCTACACCTTC.

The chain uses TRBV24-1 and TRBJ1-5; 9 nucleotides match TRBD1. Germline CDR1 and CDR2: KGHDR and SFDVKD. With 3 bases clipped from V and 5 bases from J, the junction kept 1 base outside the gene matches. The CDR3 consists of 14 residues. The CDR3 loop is CATSDGTGYQPQHF. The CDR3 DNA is TGTGCCACCAGTGATGGGACAGGGTATCAGCCCCAGCATTTT.

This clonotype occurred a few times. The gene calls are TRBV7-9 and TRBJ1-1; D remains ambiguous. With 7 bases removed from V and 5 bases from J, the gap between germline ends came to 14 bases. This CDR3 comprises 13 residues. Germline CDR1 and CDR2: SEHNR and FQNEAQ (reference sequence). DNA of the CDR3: TGTGCCAGCACTCCGGCCGTGAGGACTGAAGCTTTCTTT. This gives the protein CASTPAVRTEAFF. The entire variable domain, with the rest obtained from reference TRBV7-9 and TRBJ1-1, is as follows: DTGVSQNPRHKITKRGQNVTFRCDPISEHNRLYWYRQTLGQGPEFLTYFQNEAQLEKSRLLSDRFSAERPKGSFSTLEIQRTEQGDSAMYLCASTPAVRTEAFFGQGTRLTVV.

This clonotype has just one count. CDR3 coding DNA: TGTGCCACCAGTGACCCTGGTTGGGACAGCCAAGAGACCCAGTACTTC. It codes for CATSDPGWDSQETQYF. The chain combines TRBV24-1 with TRBJ2-5; the match to TRBD1 covers 7 bases. V shed 4 bases and J 1 base; nucleotides not matched to a gene: 8. Looked up from germline, CDR1 is KGHDR and CDR2 is SFDVKD. This CDR3 has 16 amino acids.

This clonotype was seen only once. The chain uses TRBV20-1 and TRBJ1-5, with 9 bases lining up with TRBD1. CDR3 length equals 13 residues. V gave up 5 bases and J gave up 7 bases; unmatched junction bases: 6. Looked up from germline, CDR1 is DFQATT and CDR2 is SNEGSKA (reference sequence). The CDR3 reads CSARTGVRQPQHF. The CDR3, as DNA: TGCAGTGCTCGGACAGGGGTTCGGCAGCCCCAGCATTTT.

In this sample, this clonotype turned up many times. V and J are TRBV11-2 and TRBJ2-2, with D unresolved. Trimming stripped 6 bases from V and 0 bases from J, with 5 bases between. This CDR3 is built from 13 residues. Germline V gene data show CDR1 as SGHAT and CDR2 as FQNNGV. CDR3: CASSRTNTGELFF. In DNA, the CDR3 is TGTGCCAGCAGTCGCACGAACACCGGGGAGCTGTTTTTT.

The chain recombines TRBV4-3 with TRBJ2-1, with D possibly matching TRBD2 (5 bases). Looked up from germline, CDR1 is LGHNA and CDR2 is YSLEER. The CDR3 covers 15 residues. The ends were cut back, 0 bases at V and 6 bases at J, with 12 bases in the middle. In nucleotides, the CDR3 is TGCGCCAGCAGCCAAGATACTAGTTTCCCCAATGAGCAGTTCTTC. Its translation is CASSQDTSFPNEQFF.

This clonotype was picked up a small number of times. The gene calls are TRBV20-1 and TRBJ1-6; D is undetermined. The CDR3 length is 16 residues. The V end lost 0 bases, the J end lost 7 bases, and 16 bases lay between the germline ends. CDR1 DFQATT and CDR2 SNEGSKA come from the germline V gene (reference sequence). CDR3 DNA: TGCAGTGCTAGAGAACCGACGGCCGGGCGGAATTCACCCCTCCACTTT. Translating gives CSAREPTAGRNSPLHF.

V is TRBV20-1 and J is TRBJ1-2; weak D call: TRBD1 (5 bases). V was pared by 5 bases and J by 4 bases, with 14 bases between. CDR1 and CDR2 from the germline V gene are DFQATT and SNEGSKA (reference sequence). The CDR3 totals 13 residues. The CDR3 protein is CSALSPDSYGYTF. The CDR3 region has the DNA TGCAGTGCTCTATCCCCTGACAGCTATGGCTACACCTTC.

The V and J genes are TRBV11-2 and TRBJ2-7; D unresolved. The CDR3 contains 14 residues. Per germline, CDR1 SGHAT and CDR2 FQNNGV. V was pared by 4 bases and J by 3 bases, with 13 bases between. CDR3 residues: CASSSPLRVYEQYF. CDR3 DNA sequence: TGTGCCAGCAGCTCGCCCCTTCGGGTCTACGAGCAGTACTTC.

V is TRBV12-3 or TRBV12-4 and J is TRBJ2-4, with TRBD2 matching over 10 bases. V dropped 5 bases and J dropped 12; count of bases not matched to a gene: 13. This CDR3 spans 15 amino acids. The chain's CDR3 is CASSPPFLAGDTQYF. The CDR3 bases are TGTGCCAGCAGTCCACCGTTTCTAGCGGGAGATACTCAGTACTTC.

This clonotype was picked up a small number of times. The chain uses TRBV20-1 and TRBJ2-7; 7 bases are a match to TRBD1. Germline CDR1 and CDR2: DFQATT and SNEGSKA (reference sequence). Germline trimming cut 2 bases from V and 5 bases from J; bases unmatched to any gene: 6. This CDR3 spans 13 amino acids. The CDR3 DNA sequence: TGCAGTGCTAGAAGCAGAGGGGGCCACGAGCAGTACTTC. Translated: CSARSRGGHEQYF.

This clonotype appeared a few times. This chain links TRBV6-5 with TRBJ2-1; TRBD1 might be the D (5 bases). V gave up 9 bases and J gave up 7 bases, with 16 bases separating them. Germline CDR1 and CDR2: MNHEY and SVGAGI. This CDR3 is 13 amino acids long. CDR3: CASHAPGRNEQFF. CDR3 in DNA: TGTGCCAGTCACGCGCCAGGGCGAAATGAGCAGTTCTTC.

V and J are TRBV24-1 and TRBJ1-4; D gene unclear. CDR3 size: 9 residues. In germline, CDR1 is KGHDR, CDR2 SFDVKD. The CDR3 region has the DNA TGTGCAACTAATGAAAAACTGTTTTTT. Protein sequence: CATNEKLFF.

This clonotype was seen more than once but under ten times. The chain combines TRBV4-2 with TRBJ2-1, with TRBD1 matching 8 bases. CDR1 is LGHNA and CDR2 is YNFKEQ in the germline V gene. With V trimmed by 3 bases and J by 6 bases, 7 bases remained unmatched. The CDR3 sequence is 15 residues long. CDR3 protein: CASSQAPTGVNEQFF. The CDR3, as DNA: TGTGCCAGCAGCCAGGCTCCGACAGGGGTCAATGAGCAGTTCTTC.

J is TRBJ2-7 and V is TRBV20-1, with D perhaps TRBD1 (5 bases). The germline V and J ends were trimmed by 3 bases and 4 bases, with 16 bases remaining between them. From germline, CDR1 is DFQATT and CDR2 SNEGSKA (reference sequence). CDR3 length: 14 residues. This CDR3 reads CSARDPTAGYEQYF. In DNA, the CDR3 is TGCAGTGCTAGGGATCCGACAGCCGGGTACGAGCAGTACTTC.

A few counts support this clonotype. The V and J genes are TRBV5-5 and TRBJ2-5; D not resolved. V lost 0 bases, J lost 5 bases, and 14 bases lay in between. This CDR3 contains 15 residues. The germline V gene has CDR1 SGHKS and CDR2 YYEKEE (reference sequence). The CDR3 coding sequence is TGTGCCAGCAGCTTGGCCTTAGTTTATGTGGAGACCCAGTACTTC. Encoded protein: CASSLALVYVETQYF.